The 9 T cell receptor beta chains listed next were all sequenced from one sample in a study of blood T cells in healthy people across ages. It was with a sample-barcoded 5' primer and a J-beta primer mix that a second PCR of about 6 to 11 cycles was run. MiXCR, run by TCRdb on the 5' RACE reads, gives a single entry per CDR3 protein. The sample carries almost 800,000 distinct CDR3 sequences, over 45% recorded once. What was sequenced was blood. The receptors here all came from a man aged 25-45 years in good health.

CDR3 loop: CASSSFGLSEQYF. CDR3 nucleotides: TGTGCCAGCAGTTCATTCGGGCTGTCCGAGCAGTACTTC. The rearrangement joins TRBV12-3 or TRBV12-4 to TRBJ2-7; D is unresolved. The V gene lost 4 bases and the J gene lost 6 bases, with 13 bases spanning the gap. This CDR3 comprises 13 residues.

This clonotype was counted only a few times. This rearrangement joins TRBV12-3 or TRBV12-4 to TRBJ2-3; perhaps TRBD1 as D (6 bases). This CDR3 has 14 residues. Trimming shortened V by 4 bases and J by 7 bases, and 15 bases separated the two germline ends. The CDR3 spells CASSSPGHRNTQYF. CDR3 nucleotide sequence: TGTGCCAGCAGTTCCCCGGGACACAGGAATACGCAGTATTTT.

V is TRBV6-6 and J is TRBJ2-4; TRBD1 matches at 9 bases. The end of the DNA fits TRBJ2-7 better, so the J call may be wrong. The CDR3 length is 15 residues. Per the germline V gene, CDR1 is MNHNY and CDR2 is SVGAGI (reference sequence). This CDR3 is CASSYDGQGNYEQYF. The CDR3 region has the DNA TGTGCCAGCAGTTACGACGGACAGGGGAACTACGAGCAGTACTTC.

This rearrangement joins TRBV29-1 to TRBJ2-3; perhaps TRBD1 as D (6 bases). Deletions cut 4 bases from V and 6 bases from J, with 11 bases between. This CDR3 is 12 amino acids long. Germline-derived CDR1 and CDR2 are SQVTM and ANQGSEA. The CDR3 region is CSVGYRDDTQYF. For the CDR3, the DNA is TGCAGCGTTGGGTACAGGGATGATACGCAGTATTTT.

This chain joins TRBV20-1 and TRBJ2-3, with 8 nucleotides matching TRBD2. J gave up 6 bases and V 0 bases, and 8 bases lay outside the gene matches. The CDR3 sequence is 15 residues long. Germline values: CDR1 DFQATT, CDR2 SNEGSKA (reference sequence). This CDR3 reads CSARDARGRLDTQYF. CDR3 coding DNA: TGCAGTGCTAGAGATGCTCGCGGGAGGCTTGATACGCAGTATTTT.

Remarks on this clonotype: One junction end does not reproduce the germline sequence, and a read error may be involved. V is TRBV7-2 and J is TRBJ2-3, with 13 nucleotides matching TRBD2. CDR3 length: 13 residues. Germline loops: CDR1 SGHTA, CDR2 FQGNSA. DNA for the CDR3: TGTGCCCGCAGCCCGGGACTAGCGGGGAGGTCGTATTTT. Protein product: CARSPGLAGRSYF. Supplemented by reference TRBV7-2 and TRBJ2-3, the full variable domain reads GAGVSQSPSNKVTEKGKDVELRCDPISGHTALYWYRQSLGQGLEFLIYFQGNSAPDKSGLPSDRFSAERTGGSVSTLTIQRTQQEDSAVYLCARSPGLAGRSYFGPGTRLTVL.

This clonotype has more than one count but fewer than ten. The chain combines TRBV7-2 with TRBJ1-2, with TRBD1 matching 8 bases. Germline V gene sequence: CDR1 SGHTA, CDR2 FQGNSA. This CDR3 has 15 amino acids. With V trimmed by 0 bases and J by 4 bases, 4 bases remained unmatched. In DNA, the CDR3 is TGTGCCAGCAGCTTAGCGGACAGGGCTAGCTATGGCTACACCTTC. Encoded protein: CASSLADRASYGYTF. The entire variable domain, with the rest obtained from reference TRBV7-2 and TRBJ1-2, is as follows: GAGVSQSPSNKVTEKGKDVELRCDPISGHTALYWYRQSLGQGLEFLIYFQGNSAPDKSGLPSDRFSAERTGGSVSTLTIQRTQQEDSAVYLCASSLADRASYGYTFGSGTRLTVV.

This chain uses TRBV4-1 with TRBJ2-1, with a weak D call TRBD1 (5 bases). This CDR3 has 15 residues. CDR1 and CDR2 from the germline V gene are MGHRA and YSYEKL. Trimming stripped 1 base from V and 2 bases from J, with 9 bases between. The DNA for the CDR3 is TGCGCCAGCAGCCAAGGGCAGGGCCCCTACAATGAGCAGTTCTTC. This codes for CASSQGQGPYNEQFF.

CDR3 nucleotides: TGTGCCAGCAGCGCCTATACAGATACGCAGTATTTT. Translating it yields CASSAYTDTQYF. This chain uses TRBV7-2 with TRBJ2-3, with D unclear. The CDR3 length is 12 residues. The germline V and J ends were trimmed by 5 bases and 3 bases, with 6 bases remaining between them. Germline V gene data show CDR1 as SGHTA and CDR2 as FQGNSA.